This TCR beta chain was captured in a study of response to subunit inactivated influenza vaccine. The germline V gene encodes CDR1 MGHRA and CDR2 YSYEKL. V lost 5 bases and J lost 0, with 14 bases in between. This CDR3 comprises 17 residues. TCRdb passed the RT-PCR reads through MiXCR, listing each CDR3 protein once. In the table there are 600,000 to 700,000 distinct CDR3 sequences, about 15% of which are singletons. V usage is TRBV4-1 and J usage is TRBJ1-6; weak D call: TRBD1 (5 bases). The sequence came from a middle-aged man who received an inactivated influenza vaccine. Specimen: PBMCs from blood, collected less than 15 days before vaccination. The CDR3 loop reads CASSSNDRSSYNSPLHF. CDR3 bases: TGCGCCAGCAGCTCCAATGACAGAAGCTCCTATAATTCACCCCTCCACTTT.